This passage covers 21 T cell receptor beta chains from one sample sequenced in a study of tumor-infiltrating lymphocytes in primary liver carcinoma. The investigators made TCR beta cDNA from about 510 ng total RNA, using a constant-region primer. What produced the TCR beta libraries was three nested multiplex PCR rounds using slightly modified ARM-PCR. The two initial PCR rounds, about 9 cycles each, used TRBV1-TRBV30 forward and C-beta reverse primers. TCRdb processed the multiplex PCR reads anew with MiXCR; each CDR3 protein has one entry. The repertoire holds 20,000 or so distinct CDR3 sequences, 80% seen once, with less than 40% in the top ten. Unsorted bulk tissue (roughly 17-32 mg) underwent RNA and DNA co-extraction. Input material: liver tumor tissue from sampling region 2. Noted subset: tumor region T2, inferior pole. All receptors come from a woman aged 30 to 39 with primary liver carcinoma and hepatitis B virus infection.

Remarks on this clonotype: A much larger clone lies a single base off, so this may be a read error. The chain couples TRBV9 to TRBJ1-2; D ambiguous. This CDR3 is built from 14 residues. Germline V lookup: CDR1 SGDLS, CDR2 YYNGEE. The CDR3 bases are TGTGCCAGCAACGTAGGCGACGGACCTTATGGCTACACCTTC. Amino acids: CASNVGDGPYGYTF.

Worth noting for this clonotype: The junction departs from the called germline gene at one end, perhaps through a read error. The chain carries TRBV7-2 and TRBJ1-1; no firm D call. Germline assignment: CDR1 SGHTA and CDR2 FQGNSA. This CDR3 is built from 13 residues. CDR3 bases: TGTGTCAGCAGCGCCCGGAACAGCAACGAAGCTTTCTTT. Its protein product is CVSSARNSNEAFF.

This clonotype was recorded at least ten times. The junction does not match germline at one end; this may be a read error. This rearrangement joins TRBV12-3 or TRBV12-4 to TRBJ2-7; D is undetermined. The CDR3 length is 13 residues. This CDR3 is CASSFNYGYERYF. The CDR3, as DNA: TGTGCCAGCAGTTTTAACTACGGCTACGAGCGGTACTTC.

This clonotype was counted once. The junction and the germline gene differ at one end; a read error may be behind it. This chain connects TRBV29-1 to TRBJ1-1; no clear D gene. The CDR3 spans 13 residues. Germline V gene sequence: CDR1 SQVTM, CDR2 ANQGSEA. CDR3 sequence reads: CSVYHCVKTEAFF. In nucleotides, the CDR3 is TGCAGCGTTTATCACTGTGTGAAGACTGAAGCTTTCTTT.

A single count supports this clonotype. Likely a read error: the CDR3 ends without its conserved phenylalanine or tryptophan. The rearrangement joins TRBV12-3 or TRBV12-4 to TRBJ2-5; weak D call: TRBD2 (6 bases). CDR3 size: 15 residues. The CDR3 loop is CAGSTYAGSEETQYL. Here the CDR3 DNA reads TGTGCCGGCAGTACCTACGCCGGGAGCGAAGAGACCCAGTACTTA.

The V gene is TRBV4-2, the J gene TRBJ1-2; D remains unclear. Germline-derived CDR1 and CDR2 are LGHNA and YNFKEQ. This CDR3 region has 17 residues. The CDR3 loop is CISSHVSLGQRSYGYTF. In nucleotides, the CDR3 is TGTATCAGCAGCCATGTTTCACTAGGCCAACGAAGCTATGGCTACACCTTC.

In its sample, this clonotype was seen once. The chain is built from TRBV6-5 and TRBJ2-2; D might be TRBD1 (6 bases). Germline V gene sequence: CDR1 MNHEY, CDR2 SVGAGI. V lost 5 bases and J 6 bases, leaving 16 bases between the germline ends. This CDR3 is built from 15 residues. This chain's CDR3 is CASSPCTGFSGELFF. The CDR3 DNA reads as TGTGCCAGCAGTCCGTGTACAGGGTTCTCCGGGGAGCTGTTTTTT.

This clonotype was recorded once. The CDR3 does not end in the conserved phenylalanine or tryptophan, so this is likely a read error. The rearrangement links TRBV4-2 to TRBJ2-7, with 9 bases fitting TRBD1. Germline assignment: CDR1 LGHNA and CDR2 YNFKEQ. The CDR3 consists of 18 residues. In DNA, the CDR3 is TGTACCAGCAGCCAGGAACACCTAGGACAGGGGAGACCGCGCGAGCAGTACTTA. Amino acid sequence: CTSSQEHLGQGRPREQYL.

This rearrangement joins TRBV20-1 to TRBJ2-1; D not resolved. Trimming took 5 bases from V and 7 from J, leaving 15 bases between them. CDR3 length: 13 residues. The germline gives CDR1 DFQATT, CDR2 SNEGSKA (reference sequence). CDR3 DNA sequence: TGCAGTGCTGCCCCTCCTCCGATAAATGAGCAGTTCTTC. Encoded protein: CSAAPPPINEQFF.

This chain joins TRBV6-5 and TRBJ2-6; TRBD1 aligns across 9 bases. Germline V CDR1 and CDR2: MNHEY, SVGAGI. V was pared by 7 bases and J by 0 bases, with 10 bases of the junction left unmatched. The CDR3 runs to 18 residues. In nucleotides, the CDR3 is TGTGCCAGCATGACATACAGGGGGCGCGCCTCTGGGGCCAACGTCCTGACTTTC. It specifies CASMTYRGRASGANVLTF.

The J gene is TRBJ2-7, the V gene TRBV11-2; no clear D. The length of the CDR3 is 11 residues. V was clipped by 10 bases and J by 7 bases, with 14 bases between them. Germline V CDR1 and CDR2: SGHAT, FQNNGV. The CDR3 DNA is TGTGCCAATAGTCCGGCCAGTGAGCAGTACTTC. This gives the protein CANSPASEQYF.

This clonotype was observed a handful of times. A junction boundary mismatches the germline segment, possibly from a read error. CDR3 residues: CSVVTWSTEAFF. The CDR3 region has the DNA TGCAGCGTCGTGACATGGAGTACTGAGGCTTTCTTT. This chain joins TRBV29-1 and TRBJ1-1, with D hard to call. The CDR3 contains 12 residues. Germline loops: CDR1 SQVTM, CDR2 ANQGSEA.

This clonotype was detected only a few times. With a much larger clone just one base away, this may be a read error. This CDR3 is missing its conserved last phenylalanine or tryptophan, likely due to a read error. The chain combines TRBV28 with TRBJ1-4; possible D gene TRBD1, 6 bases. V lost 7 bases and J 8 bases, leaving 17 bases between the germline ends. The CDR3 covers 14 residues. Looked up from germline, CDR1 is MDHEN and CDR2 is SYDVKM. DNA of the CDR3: TGTGCCAGCACGACCCGGGGGGCAAGAGAAAAACTGTTTTTA. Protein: CASTTRGAREKLFL.

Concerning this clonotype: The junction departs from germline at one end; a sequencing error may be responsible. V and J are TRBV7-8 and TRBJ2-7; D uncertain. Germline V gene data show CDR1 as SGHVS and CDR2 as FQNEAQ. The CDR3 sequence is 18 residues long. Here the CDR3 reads CASSSCRGRTMSPYKQYF. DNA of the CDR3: TGTGCCAGCAGCTCGTGTCGCGGTCGTACTATGAGCCCCTACAAGCAGTACTTC.

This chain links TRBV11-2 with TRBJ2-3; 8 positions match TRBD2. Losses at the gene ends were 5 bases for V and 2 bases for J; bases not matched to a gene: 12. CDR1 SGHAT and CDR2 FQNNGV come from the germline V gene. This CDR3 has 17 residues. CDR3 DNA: TGTGCCAGCAGCCATCAAGGGAGCGGGAGCCACACAGATACGCAGTATTTT. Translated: CASSHQGSGSHTDTQYF.

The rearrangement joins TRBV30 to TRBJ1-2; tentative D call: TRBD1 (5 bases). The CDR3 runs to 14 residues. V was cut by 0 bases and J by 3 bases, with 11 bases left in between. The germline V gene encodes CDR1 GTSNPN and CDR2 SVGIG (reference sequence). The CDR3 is CAWSVIGQHYGYTF. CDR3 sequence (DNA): TGTGCCTGGAGTGTAATCGGACAACACTATGGCTACACCTTC. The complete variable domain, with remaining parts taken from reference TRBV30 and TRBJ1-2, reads SQTIHQWPATLVQPVGSPLSLECTVEGTSNPNLYWYRQAAGRGLQLLFYSVGIGQISSEVPQNLSASRPQDRQFILSSKKLLLSDSGFYLCAWSVIGQHYGYTFGSGTRLTVV.

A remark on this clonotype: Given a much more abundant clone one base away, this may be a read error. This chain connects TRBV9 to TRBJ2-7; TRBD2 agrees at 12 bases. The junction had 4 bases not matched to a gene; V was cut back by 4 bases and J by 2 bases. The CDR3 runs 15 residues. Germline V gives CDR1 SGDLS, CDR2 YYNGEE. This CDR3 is CASSPSSGRAYEQYF. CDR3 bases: TGTGCCAGCAGCCCCTCTAGCGGGAGGGCCTACGAGCAGTACTTC.

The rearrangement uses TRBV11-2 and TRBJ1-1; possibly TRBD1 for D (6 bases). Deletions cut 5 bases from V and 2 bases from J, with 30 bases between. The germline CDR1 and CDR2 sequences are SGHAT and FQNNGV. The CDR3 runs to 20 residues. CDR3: CASSARDKGRKRLSNTEAFF. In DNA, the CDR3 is TGTGCCAGCAGCGCCCGGGACAAGGGGCGCAAGAGGTTGAGTAACACTGAAGCTTTCTTT.

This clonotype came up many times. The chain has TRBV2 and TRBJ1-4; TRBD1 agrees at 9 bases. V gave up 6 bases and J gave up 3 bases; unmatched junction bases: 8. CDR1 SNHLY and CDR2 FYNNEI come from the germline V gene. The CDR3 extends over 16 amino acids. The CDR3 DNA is TGTGCCAGCAGCCCAAACAGGGGGCAGGCTAATGAAAAACTGTTTTTT. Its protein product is CASSPNRGQANEKLFF.

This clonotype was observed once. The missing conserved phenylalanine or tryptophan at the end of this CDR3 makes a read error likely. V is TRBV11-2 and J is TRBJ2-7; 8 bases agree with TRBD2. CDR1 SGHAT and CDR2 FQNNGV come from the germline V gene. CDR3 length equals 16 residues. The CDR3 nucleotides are TGTGTTAGCAGCTACCTTTCGGGACTAGAGAGGGACGAGCAGTACTAT. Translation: CVSSYLSGLERDEQYY.

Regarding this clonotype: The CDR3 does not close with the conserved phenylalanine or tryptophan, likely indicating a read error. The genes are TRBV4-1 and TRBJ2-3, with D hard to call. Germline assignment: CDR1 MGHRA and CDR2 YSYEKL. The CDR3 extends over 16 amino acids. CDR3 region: CASGQDVGRSSDTQYY. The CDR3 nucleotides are TGCGCCAGCGGCCAAGATGTTGGCAGGAGCTCAGATACGCAGTATTAT.